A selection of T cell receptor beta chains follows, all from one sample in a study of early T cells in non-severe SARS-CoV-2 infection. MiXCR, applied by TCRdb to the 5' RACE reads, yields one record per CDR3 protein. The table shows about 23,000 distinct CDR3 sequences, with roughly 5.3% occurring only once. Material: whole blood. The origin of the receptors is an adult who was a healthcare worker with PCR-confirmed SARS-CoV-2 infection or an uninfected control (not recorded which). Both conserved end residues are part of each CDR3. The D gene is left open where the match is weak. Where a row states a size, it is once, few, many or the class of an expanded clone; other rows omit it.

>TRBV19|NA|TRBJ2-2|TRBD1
CASFAGGHTGELFF
TGTGCCAGTTTTGCAGGGGGCCACACCGGGGAGCTGTTTTTT
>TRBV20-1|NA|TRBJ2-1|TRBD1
CSAIGVRGLNNEQFF
TGCAGTGCTATTGGGGTCAGGGGGCTCAACAATGAGCAGTTCTTC
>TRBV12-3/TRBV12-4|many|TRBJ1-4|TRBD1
CASSPLGGLNEKLFF
TGTGCCAGCAGTCCCCTAGGGGGCCTTAATGAAAAACTGTTTTTT
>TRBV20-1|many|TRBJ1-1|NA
CSANDEVTEAFF
TGCAGTGCTAATGACGAAGTCACTGAAGCTTTCTTT
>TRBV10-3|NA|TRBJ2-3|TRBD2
CAISDSGGPSTDTQYF
TGTGCCATCAGTGATAGCGGGGGGCCTAGCACAGATACGCAGTATTTT
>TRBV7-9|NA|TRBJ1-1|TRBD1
CASSAGTANTEAFF
TGTGCCAGCAGCGCAGGGACAGCTAACACTGAAGCTTTCTTT
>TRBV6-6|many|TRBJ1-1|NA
CASSYSRRQGNTEAFF
TGTGCCAGCAGTTACTCGCGTCGCCAGGGGAACACTGAAGCTTTCTTT
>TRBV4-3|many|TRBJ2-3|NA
CASSHRQRNTDTQYF
TGCGCCAGCAGCCACCGACAGAGGAACACAGATACGCAGTATTTT
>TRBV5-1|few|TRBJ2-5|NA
CASSLEQSLYF
TGCGCCAGCAGCTTGGAGCAGTCTCTGTACTTC
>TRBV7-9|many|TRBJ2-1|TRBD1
CASSSGTGYNEQFF
TGTGCCAGCAGCTCCGGGACAGGCTACAATGAGCAGTTCTTC
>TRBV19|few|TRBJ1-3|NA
CASSFPSGNTIYF
TGTGCCAGTAGTTTTCCCTCTGGAAACACCATATATTTT
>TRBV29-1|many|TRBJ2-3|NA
CSVIPAGWDLPRPDTQYF
TGCAGCGTAATCCCGGCTGGGTGGGACCTCCCCCGCCCAGATACGCAGTATTTT
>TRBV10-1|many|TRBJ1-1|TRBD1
CASSLRTGQNTEAFF
TGCGCCAGTTCCCTTCGGACAGGTCAGAACACTGAAGCTTTCTTT
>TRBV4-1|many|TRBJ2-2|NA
CASSLALGGPRTGELFF
TGCGCCAGCAGCCTTGCCTTGGGGGGACCCCGCACCGGGGAGCTGTTTTTT
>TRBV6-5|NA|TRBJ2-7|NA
CASSYMASRLYEQYF
TGTGCCAGCAGTTACATGGCTTCTCGCCTCTACGAGCAGTACTTC
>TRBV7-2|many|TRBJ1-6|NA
CASSLEVVASNSPLHF
TGTGCCAGCAGCTTAGAGGTTGTAGCGAGCAATTCACCCCTCCACTTT
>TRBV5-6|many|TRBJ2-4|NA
CASSFFGLAKNIQYF
TGTGCCAGCAGCTTTTTCGGACTAGCCAAAAACATTCAGTACTTC
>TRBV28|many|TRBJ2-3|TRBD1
CASNPLRGGQGSPDTQYF
TGTGCCAGCAACCCTCTCCGGGGGGGACAGGGGTCCCCTGATACGCAGTATTTT
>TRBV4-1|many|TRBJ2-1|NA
CASSQAGLEQNEQFF
TGCGCCAGCAGCCAAGCGGGACTCGAGCAAAATGAGCAGTTCTTC
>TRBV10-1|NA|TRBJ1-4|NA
CASSGGGLNEKLFF
TGCGCCAGCAGTGGTGGGGGACTTAATGAAAAACTGTTTTTT
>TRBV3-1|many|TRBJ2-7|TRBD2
CASSPETSGGPPSYEQYF
TGTGCCAGCAGCCCAGAGACTAGCGGAGGACCTCCCTCCTACGAGCAGTACTTC
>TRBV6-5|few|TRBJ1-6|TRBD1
CASSDLPGQGNSPLHF
TGTGCCAGCAGTGATTTACCGGGACAGGGTAATTCACCCCTCCACTTT
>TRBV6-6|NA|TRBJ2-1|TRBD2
CASSYSQLAGGGNEQFF
TGTGCCAGCAGTTACTCTCAACTAGCGGGGGGTGGAAATGAGCAGTTCTTC
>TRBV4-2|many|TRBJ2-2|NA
CASSQDVDRSMNTGELFF
TGTGCCAGCAGCCAAGATGTTGACAGGTCCATGAACACCGGGGAGCTGTTTTTT
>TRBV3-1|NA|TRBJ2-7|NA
CASSQTSTAVGEQYF
TGTGCCAGCAGCCAGACTAGTACCGCCGTTGGCGAGCAGTACTTC
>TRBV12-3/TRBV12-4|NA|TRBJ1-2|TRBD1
CASRKDRGYGYTF
TGTGCCAGCAGAAAGGACAGGGGTTATGGCTACACCTTC
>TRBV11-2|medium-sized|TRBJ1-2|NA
CASSPGLIVGYTF
TGTGCCAGCAGCCCCGGACTGATCGTTGGCTACACCTTC
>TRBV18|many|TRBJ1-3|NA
CASSPQGSGNTIYF
TGTGCCAGCTCACCACAAGGGAGTGGAAACACCATATATTTT
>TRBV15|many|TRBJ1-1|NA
CATSGVTGGTEAFF
TGTGCCACCAGCGGAGTGACGGGGGGCACTGAAGCTTTCTTT
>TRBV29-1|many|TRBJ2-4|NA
CSVEEGFGSDIQYF
TGCAGCGTTGAAGAGGGGTTTGGTTCGGACATTCAGTACTTC
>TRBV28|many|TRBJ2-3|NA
CASTLDGADTQYF
TGTGCCAGCACCCTTGACGGGGCGGATACGCAGTATTTT